This paragraph reports one TCR beta chain. The antigen remains unidentified. This entry belongs to a study of cytomegalovirus exposure and HLA in healthy donors. Study-wide findings and caveats: Other equally common chains were less clonally expanded than HLA-associated TCR beta chains, a later analysis showed. Later, TCR association rates were found to vary by HLA locus, highest for DRB1 and lowest for HLA-C.

All the people who gave samples were healthy bone marrow donors. V shed 5 bases and J 6 bases; nucleotides not matched to a gene: 6. Germline CDR1 and CDR2: MNHEY and SVGAGI. The CDR3 spans 14 residues. The PCR used 60 Vbeta and 13 Jbeta primers. The protocol was immunoSEQ multiplex PCR, while the TCRdb copy is restricted to in-frame clones and leaves out a portion. The data include approximately 140,000 clones; the top ten clones carry approximately 2.5%. Input material: PBMCs. The gene calls are TRBV6-5 and TRBJ2-7; 11 nucleotides line up with TRBD1. The source of this sequence is a man aged 35-49 years in good health and CMV-seronegative. CDR3 amino acids: CASSPSDRGREQYF. CDR3 coding DNA: TGTGCCAGCAGTCCCTCGGACAGGGGGCGCGAGCAGTACTTC.